These 32 T cell receptor beta chains share one sample of origin, sequenced in a study of T cells in Graves' hyperthyroidism and ophthalmopathy. Amplified TCR beta CDR3 regions came from RNA transcripts. HTBI primers were employed in a first-round RT-PCR of the TCR CDR3. A single record per CDR3 protein comes from TCRdb applying MiXCR to the multiplex PCR reads. The repertoire holds over 700,000 distinct CDR3 sequences, about 35% seen once, with less than 40% in the top ten. Sequenced input: blood. The receptors originated from a middle-aged woman with Graves' hyperthyroidism.

This clonotype was recorded many times. The chain recombines TRBV19 with TRBJ1-1, with 7 bases fitting TRBD1. The germline CDR1 and CDR2 sequences are LNHDA and SQIVND (reference sequence). CDR3 length: 14 residues. V shed 4 bases, J shed 6 bases, and the junction held 8 bases outside the gene matches. CDR3 sequence: CASSTQRQGAEAFF. The DNA for the CDR3 is TGTGCCAGTAGTACTCAAAGACAGGGTGCTGAAGCTTTCTTT.

The rearrangement uses TRBV28 and TRBJ1-5; D uncertain. The CDR3 has 13 residues. Trimming took off 3 bases at V and 5 bases at J, with 8 bases between the two ends. Germline values: CDR1 MDHEN, CDR2 SYDVKM. The CDR3 region is CASSLRADQPQHF. DNA of the CDR3: TGTGCCAGCAGTTTGCGAGCAGATCAGCCCCAGCATTTT. Full variable domain (rest looked up from reference TRBV28 and TRBJ1-5): DVKVTQSSRYLVKRTGEKVFLECVQDMDHENMFWYRQDPGLGLRLIYFSYDVKMKEKGDIPEGYSVSREKKERFSLILESASTNQTSMYLCASSLRADQPQHFGDGTRLSIL.

The rearrangement uses TRBV7-3 and TRBJ1-1; TRBD1 matches 8 bases. The J segment lost 9 bases and the V segment lost 6 bases, leaving 18 bases of the junction unmatched. CDR1 and CDR2 from the germline V gene are SGHTA and FQGTGA. This CDR3 contains 16 residues. The chain's CDR3 is CASSRGDRLHPGKAFF. The DNA of the CDR3 is TGTGCCAGCAGTCGGGGGGACAGGCTACACCCCGGGAAAGCTTTCTTT.

This clonotype was detected many times. The V and J genes are TRBV7-2 and TRBJ1-1, with 8 nucleotides matching TRBD1. With 5 bases clipped from V and 12 bases from J, the junction kept 11 bases outside the gene matches. The CDR3 sequence is 13 residues long. Per the germline V gene, CDR1 is SGHTA and CDR2 is FQGNSA. CDR3 DNA: TGTGCCAGCAGCCCGGACCAGGGGGCGCGATCTTTCTTT. Its protein product is CASSPDQGARSFF.

This clonotype turned up a few times. The chain is built from TRBV7-9 and TRBJ1-6; unclear D gene. The germline V gene encodes CDR1 SEHNR and CDR2 FQNEAQ (reference sequence). Deletions cut 3 bases from V and 0 bases from J, with 9 bases between. The CDR3 sequence is 16 residues long. The DNA for the CDR3 is TGTGCCAGCAGCTTCGAACCTGGCTCCTATAATTCACCCCTCCACTTT. The encoded protein is CASSFEPGSYNSPLHF.

The table lists this clonotype with a few counts. The chain employs TRBV4-3 and TRBJ1-1, with 9 nucleotides matching TRBD1. Germline loops: CDR1 LGHNA, CDR2 YSLEER. Trimming removed 4 bases from V and 1 base from J; junction bases left unmatched: 7. The CDR3 covers 16 residues. The CDR3 here is CASSRATGGTNTEAFF. CDR3 nucleotide sequence: TGCGCCAGCAGCCGGGCTACAGGGGGCACGAACACTGAAGCTTTCTTT.

The chain is built from TRBV2 and TRBJ2-2, with D unresolved. V was pared by 4 bases and J by 4 bases, with 16 bases between. Germline V lookup: CDR1 SNHLY, CDR2 FYNNEI. This CDR3 spans 16 amino acids. CDR3 DNA: TGTGCCAGCAGTGCCCCCCGGACGCGCGTCACCGGGGAGCTGTTTTTT. This gives the protein CASSAPRTRVTGELFF.

This clonotype was found many times. The chain employs TRBV2 and TRBJ1-6; the D is unclear. This CDR3 has 16 amino acids. V was cut by 10 bases and J by 6 bases, with 22 bases left in between. Germline-derived CDR1 and CDR2 are SNHLY and FYNNEI. The CDR3 spells CAIGPLPRRPNSPLHF. The CDR3 DNA reads as TGTGCCATCGGCCCTCTGCCCAGGAGGCCTAATTCACCCCTCCACTTT.

The chain recombines TRBV7-2 with TRBJ2-2; no clear D. Trimming left V 7 bases short and J 8 bases short, with 14 bases between. Per the germline V gene, CDR1 is SGHTA and CDR2 is FQGNSA. This CDR3 is built from 13 residues. The CDR3 sequence: CASNSWATGELFF. The DNA for the CDR3 is TGTGCCAGCAACAGTTGGGCGACAGGGGAGCTGTTTTTT. Variable domain in full (rest from reference TRBV7-2 and TRBJ2-2): GAGVSQSPSNKVTEKGKDVELRCDPISGHTALYWYRQSLGQGLEFLIYFQGNSAPDKSGLPSDRFSAERTGGSVSTLTIQRTQQEDSAVYLCASNSWATGELFFGEGSRLTVL.

The chain combines TRBV10-3 with TRBJ1-2; D remains unclear. V was clipped by 6 bases and J by 7 bases, with 15 bases between them. This CDR3 is built from 13 residues. Germline V gene lookup returns CDR1 ENHRY and CDR2 SYGVKD. The CDR3 reads CAISLTFLRGYTF. DNA for the CDR3: TGTGCCATCAGCCTAACTTTTTTACGTGGCTACACCTTC.

The chain has TRBV10-3 and TRBJ2-6; D uncertain. The germline V gene encodes CDR1 ENHRY and CDR2 SYGVKD. The V end lost 11 bases, the J end lost 1 base, and 3 bases lay between the germline ends. The CDR3 is made up of 11 amino acids. CDR3 sequence reads: CALSGANVLTF. The CDR3 DNA is TGTGCCCTTTCTGGGGCCAACGTCCTGACTTTC.

This clonotype was found many times. The rearrangement uses TRBV7-2 and TRBJ2-6; D not certain. This CDR3 has 17 residues. V was pared by 3 bases and J by 2 bases, with 14 bases between. From germline, CDR1 is SGHTA and CDR2 FQGNSA. DNA of the CDR3: TGTGCCAGCAGCTTTATTAGGGATACTACTGGGGCCAACGTCCTGACTTTC. It encodes CASSFIRDTTGANVLTF.

The chain recombines TRBV5-1 with TRBJ1-1; D gene uncertain. The CDR3 totals 16 residues. V shed 4 bases and J shed 5 bases, with 21 bases lying between them. Germline V gene sequence: CDR1 SGHRS, CDR2 YFSETQ. CDR3 amino acids: CASSRGVQSGETEAFF. In DNA form, the CDR3 reads TGCGCCAGCAGCCGAGGAGTCCAATCGGGTGAGACTGAAGCTTTCTTT.

This clonotype has a handful of counts. The CDR3 loop reads CASGGQSTYEQYF. CDR3 in DNA: TGTGCCAGCGGGGGACAGTCCACCTACGAGCAGTACTTC. V is TRBV6-6 and J is TRBJ2-7, with 7 nucleotides matching TRBD1. Germline values: CDR1 MNHNY, CDR2 SVGAGI (reference sequence). The CDR3 sequence is 13 residues long. With V trimmed by 8 bases and J by 2 bases, 6 bases remained unmatched.

About this clonotype: A much more abundant neighbour one base away suggests this may be a read error. The chain joins TRBV24-1 to TRBJ2-5; D is perhaps TRBD2 (5 bases). This CDR3 comprises 12 residues. Germline V CDR1 and CDR2: KGHDR, SFDVKD. CDR3 DNA sequence: TGTGCCATCAGTCCTAGCATCGAGACCCAGTACTTC. Protein sequence: CAISPSIETQYF.

The chain recombines TRBV7-2 with TRBJ2-2, with 7 bases lining up with TRBD2. The CDR3 length is 16 residues. Germline lookup yields CDR1 SGHTA and CDR2 FQGNSA. V was pared by 4 bases and J by 4 bases, with 9 bases of the junction left unmatched. The CDR3 is CASSYTSAASTGELFF. Written as DNA, the CDR3 is TGTGCCAGCAGCTACACTAGCGCGGCGAGCACCGGGGAGCTGTTTTTT.

For this clonotype: This sequence may be a read error, since a much larger clone differs from it by one base. The chain combines TRBV19 with TRBJ1-5, with TRBD1 matching 9 bases. The CDR3 loop spans 15 amino acids. Trimming cost V 5 bases and J 3 bases; bases outside gene matches: 5. Germline loops: CDR1 LNHDA, CDR2 SQIVND (reference sequence). The CDR3 reads CASSGTGRNNQPQHF. The CDR3 DNA is TGTGCCAGTAGTGGGACAGGGAGGAACAATCAGCCCCAGCATTTT.

The rearrangement uses TRBV7-9 and TRBJ2-7; 7 bases are a match to TRBD2. Trimming cost V 6 bases and J 0 bases; bases outside gene matches: 11. Germline CDR1 SEHNR, CDR2 FQNEAQ (reference sequence). The CDR3 spans 16 residues. The chain's CDR3 is CASSFGRGVSSYEQYF. The CDR3 DNA reads as TGTGCCAGCAGTTTCGGTCGGGGGGTGAGCTCCTACGAGCAGTACTTC.

This rearrangement joins TRBV10-1 to TRBJ1-1; 10 bases agree with TRBD1. CDR3 length equals 14 residues. Unmatched junction bases numbered 8, after V lost 8 bases and J lost 5 bases. Germline CDR1 and CDR2: WNHNN and SYGVQD (reference sequence). The CDR3 DNA is TGCGCCAGCGGTCCTGGGACAGGGGAGACTGAAGCTTTCTTT. Translation: CASGPGTGETEAFF.

This clonotype was counted many times. This sequence joins TRBV13 and TRBJ2-7; no clear D. V lost 2 bases and J 2 bases, leaving 13 bases between the germline ends. This CDR3 has 15 residues. CDR1 and CDR2 from the germline V gene are PRHDT and FYEKMQ (reference sequence). The CDR3 coding sequence is TGTGCCAGCAGCTTATATGGCGCAGGAACCTACGAGCAGTACTTC. This translates into CASSLYGAGTYEQYF.

As regards this clonotype: Since a much larger clone is just one base distant, this may be a read error. The rearrangement joins TRBV12-3 or TRBV12-4 to TRBJ1-6, with unresolved D. V dropped 5 bases and J dropped 4 bases, with 15 bases sitting between them. CDR3 length: 16 amino acids. Here the CDR3 reads CASSPSWIGYNSPLHF. The CDR3 coding sequence is TGTGCCAGCAGTCCCTCATGGATAGGGTATAATTCACCCCTCCACTTT.

The chain employs TRBV20-1 and TRBJ2-5; 12 positions agree with TRBD2. The germline CDR1 and CDR2 sequences are DFQATT and SNEGSKA (reference sequence). V shed 4 bases and J 7 bases; nucleotides not matched to a gene: 7. The CDR3 is 14 amino acids. Here the CDR3 DNA reads TGCAGTGCTATGGGGCTAGCGGGGGGGCGGACCCAGTACTTC. It is translated as CSAMGLAGGRTQYF.

The chain combines TRBV10-3 with TRBJ2-6; D uncertain. Germline V gene lookup returns CDR1 ENHRY and CDR2 SYGVKD. V shed 8 bases and J shed 3 bases, with 8 bases lying between them. CDR3 size: 13 residues. This CDR3 reads CAIGDLGANVLTF. Written as DNA, the CDR3 is TGTGCCATCGGGGATCTTGGGGCCAACGTCCTGACTTTC.

This clonotype has more than one count but fewer than ten. A read error is likely, as this CDR3 ends without the conserved phenylalanine or tryptophan. The chain recombines TRBV27 with TRBJ1-6; no firm D call. Trimming cost V 5 bases and J 7 bases, with 9 bases left between them. CDR1 and CDR2 from the germline V gene are MNHEY and SMNVEV (reference sequence). The CDR3 consists of 13 residues. CDR3 amino acids: CASSPATNSPLHL. CDR3 DNA sequence: TGTGCCAGCAGTCCAGCGACAAATTCACCCCTCCACCTT.

This clonotype occurred many times. J is TRBJ1-1 and V is TRBV25-1, with D possibly being TRBD1 (5 bases). V shed 1 base and J shed 4 bases, with 10 bases lying between them. The CDR3 runs 14 residues. CDR1 and CDR2 (germline): MGHDK, SYGVNS. For the CDR3, the DNA is TGTGCCAGCAGTGAATCCCGGGACTTCACTGAAGCTTTCTTT. Translated: CASSESRDFTEAFF. Using reference TRBV25-1 and TRBJ1-1 for the parts outside the CDR3, the full variable domain is EADIYQTPRYLVIGTGKKITLECSQTMGHDKMYWYQQDPGMELHLIHYSYGVNSTEKGDLSSESTVSRIRTEHFPLTLESARPSHTSQYLCASSESRDFTEAFFGQGTRLTVV.

This clonotype was seen a handful of times. Its ends do not fully match the called genes, so a read error is possible. The chain carries TRBV7-2 and TRBJ2-5; 8 bases line up with TRBD2. The CDR3 is 11 residues long. Germline V CDR1 and CDR2: SGHTA, FQGNSA. The CDR3 loop is CASSLGGTSHF. The CDR3, as DNA: TGTGCCAGCAGCTTAGGGGGGACTAGTCACTTC.

This clonotype was found a few times. V gene TRBV12-3 or TRBV12-4 combines with J gene TRBJ1-4, with D possibly being TRBD1 (6 bases). CDR3 size: 14 residues. The V and J ends lost 8 bases and 6 bases respectively, with 16 bases between them. For the CDR3, the DNA is TGTGCCAGCCTTCTTGGGGGGCAGGATGAAAAACTGTTTTTT. This sequence encodes CASLLGGQDEKLFF.

The chain uses TRBV7-3 and TRBJ1-1, with D possibly being TRBD1 (6 bases). Trimming left V 0 bases short and J 3 bases short, with 14 bases between. The CDR3 runs to 16 residues. Germline CDR1 is SGHTA and CDR2 is FQGTGA. CDR3 sequence: CASSLTGRGAHTEAFF. DNA for the CDR3: TGTGCCAGCAGCTTAACTGGCCGGGGGGCCCACACTGAAGCTTTCTTT. The variable domain in full, completed from reference TRBV7-3 and TRBJ1-1, reads GAGVSQTPSNKVTEKGKYVELRCDPISGHTALYWYRQSLGQGPEFLIYFQGTGAADDSGLPNDRFFAVRPEGSVSTLKIQRTERGDSAVYLCASSLTGRGAHTEAFFGQGTRLTVV.

V is TRBV7-9 and J is TRBJ1-1, with a possible D match to TRBD1 (5 bases). CDR1 and CDR2 from the germline V gene are SEHNR and FQNEAQ (reference sequence). V lost 2 bases to trimming and J lost 3 bases, with 16 bases between them. The length of the CDR3 is 16 residues. The CDR3 spells CASSLFPGGFHTEAFF. CDR3 in DNA: TGTGCCAGCAGCTTATTTCCGGGGGGTTTTCACACTGAAGCTTTCTTT.

The chain employs TRBV7-2 and TRBJ1-6, with unresolved D. The V end lost 8 bases, the J end lost 1 base, and 15 bases lay between the germline ends. This CDR3 comprises 16 residues. Germline V gene data show CDR1 as SGHTA and CDR2 as FQGNSA. The CDR3 DNA is TGTGCCAGCTCACCGGGTGATGCGTCCTATAATTCACCCCTCCACTTT. Translating it yields CASSPGDASYNSPLHF.

The chain couples TRBV5-6 to TRBJ1-1; 7 bases map to TRBD1. The junction had 22 bases not matched to a gene; V was cut back by 2 bases and J by 6 bases. The CDR3 covers 19 residues. Germline assignment: CDR1 SGHDT and CDR2 YYEEEE. CDR3 sequence: CASSFMEVRLGGDGSEAFF. The CDR3 bases are TGTGCCAGCAGCTTTATGGAGGTTCGTCTAGGGGGCGACGGGTCTGAAGCTTTCTTT.

J is TRBJ2-1 and V is TRBV20-1; TRBD2 matches at 10 bases. V dropped 0 bases and J dropped 10; count of bases not matched to a gene: 0. CDR3 length equals 12 residues. The germline gives CDR1 DFQATT, CDR2 SNEGSKA (reference sequence). CDR3 nucleotide sequence: TGCAGTGCTAGAGATAGCGGGAGGGAGCAGTTCTTC. Amino acids: CSARDSGREQFF.